The 5 T cell receptor beta chains given below trace back to one sample, sequenced in a study of shared clonotypes between healthy human individuals. The assay was immunoSEQ multiplex PCR, and TCRdb's table has in-frame clones only and misses some. The repertoire holds 750,000 to 1,000,000 clones, with about 92% as singletons. In the naive CD8 group, cells lacked CD45RO and were positively selected for CCR7, so terminally differentiated effector memory CD45RA+ cells were left out. The sample comprised naive CD8+ T cells sorted from blood. These receptors were obtained from a man aged 30-40 years in good health.

CDR3 region: CASSPGQGRTGELFF. CDR3 nucleotides: TGTGCCAGCAGCCCGGGACAGGGACGGACCGGGGAGCTGTTTTTT. This chain uses TRBV7-6 with TRBJ2-2; 9 bases align to TRBD1. Trimming removed 5 bases from V and 5 bases from J; junction bases left unmatched: 6. The CDR3 runs to 15 residues. Germline CDR1 reads SGHVS; CDR2 reads FNYEAQ.

The V call is TRBV10-3, the J call TRBJ2-7, with D unclear. This CDR3 region has 12 residues. Trimming removed 8 bases from V and 3 bases from J, with 11 bases in between. CDR1 is ENHRY, CDR2 SYGVKD, per germline. The CDR3, as DNA: TGTGCCATCGGGCAGGTTATCTACGAGCAGTACTTC. Translation: CAIGQVIYEQYF.

The V and J genes are TRBV27 and TRBJ2-2; TRBD2 might be the D (6 bases). Trimming cost V 6 bases and J 6 bases, with 23 bases left between them. Germline V CDR1 and CDR2: MNHEY, SMNVEV (reference sequence). CDR3 length equals 17 residues. CDR3 in DNA: TGTGCCAGCAGCCCTTCGACTAGTCCGGGTTGGTCCGGGGAGCTGTTTTTT. Translating it yields CASSPSTSPGWSGELFF.

V is TRBV2 and J is TRBJ2-5; TRBD1 might be the D (6 bases). V lost 9 bases to trimming and J lost 4 bases, with 21 bases between them. The CDR3 contains 15 residues. The germline gives CDR1 SNHLY, CDR2 FYNNEI. CDR3 sequence (DNA): TGTGCCAGTCTTCCACCACCTCGGGACATAGAGACCCAGTACTTC. Amino acid sequence: CASLPPPRDIETQYF.

The CDR3 DNA is TGTGCCAGCACCGTGGGCCTAGCGGGAAACACCGGGGAGCTGTTTTTT. Translation gives CASTVGLAGNTGELFF. V and J are TRBV27 and TRBJ2-2, with 9 nucleotides matching TRBD2. The V and J ends lost 7 bases and 2 bases, in that order; junction bases with no gene match: 8. In germline, CDR1 is MNHEY, CDR2 SMNVEV (reference sequence). The CDR3 contains 16 residues.